This T cell receptor beta chain was recorded in a study of early T cells in non-severe SARS-CoV-2 infection. Overall study: Unsorted whole-blood RNA was sequenced in bulk, leaving chains unpaired. Study conclusions and caveats: VDJdb-based annotation leaned toward anti-spike CD8 responses and missed private and CD4 specificities.

Attached unique molecular identifiers marked individual cDNA molecules. TCRdb processed the 5' RACE reads anew with MiXCR; each CDR3 protein has one entry. The data show about 42,000 distinct CDR3 sequences, less than 6.5% seen once. As to this clonotype: Its antigen is not identified.

The specimen was whole blood, collected at baseline. The TCR was taken from an adult who was a healthcare worker with PCR-confirmed SARS-CoV-2 infection or an uninfected control (not recorded which).

This CDR3 reads CASSPQFRQGEKTQYF. The CDR3 DNA follows: TGTGCCAGCAGCCCCCAATTTCGACAGGGTGAGAAGACCCAGTACTTC. This chain links TRBV7-2 with TRBJ2-5; 7 bases line up with TRBD1. Germline CDR1 SGHTA, CDR2 FQGNSA. V shed 5 bases, J shed 6 bases, and the junction held 15 bases outside the gene matches. The CDR3 consists of 16 residues.